This TCR beta chain was found in a study of monozygotic twins with inflammatory bowel disease. This CDR3 has 16 amino acids. CDR1 is MNHNS and CDR2 is SASEGT in the germline V gene. Reanalyzing the 5' RACE reads, TCRdb keeps one entry per CDR3 protein, without DNA. This sample's table reports more than 300,000 distinct CDR3 sequences. V usage is TRBV6-1 and J usage is TRBJ2-5; no DNA is available, so the TRBD2 call from TCRdb remains unchecked. This sequence was found in a human donor with ulcerative colitis or Crohn's disease, or a healthy co-twin of an affected twin (not recorded which). What was sequenced was blood. CDR3 loop: CASSKGLAGDQETQYF.